This TCR beta chain stems from a study of T cells in localized non-small cell lung cancer. Study observations and caveats: It was uninvolved adjacent lung that showed the highest T cell clonality, exceeding tumor. Among the top 100 tumor clones, a median approximately 60 appeared in adjacent lung. Sequencing was restricted to one tumor region; therefore, heterogeneity remains possible. Patients showing higher blood T cell density tended to see longer overall survival.

Using immunoSEQ multiplex PCR, the repertoire was profiled, and TCRdb retains in-frame clones only, with some absent. In the table there are about 52,000 clones, more than 75% of which are singletons. Germline assignment: CDR1 MNHNY and CDR2 SVGAGI (reference sequence). The CDR3 covers 15 residues. With 6 bases clipped from V and 5 bases from J, the junction kept 12 bases outside the gene matches. As to this clone: What it binds is not known.

The origin of this receptor is a female donor with stage II lung adenocarcinoma. This chain uses TRBV6-6 with TRBJ2-5; TRBD1 aligns across 7 bases. This specimen was PBMCs, taken before any cancer treatment. CDR3 region: CASRRPGQTHETQYF. The CDR3 DNA follows: TGTGCCAGCAGACGTCCGGGACAGACTCACGAGACCCAGTACTTC.